The T cell receptor (delta chain) under discussion was sequenced for a study of gamma-delta chains in newborns, infants, children (dated by TCRdb to 2018 to 2020). Background on the whole study: In the study title, it is stated that polyclonal expansion of innate gammadelta T cells is driven by microbial exposure immediately after birth. The study investigated how microbial exposure shaped innate gammadelta T cell populations in human newborns immediately after birth.

CDR3 length: 20 amino acids, cysteine to phenylalanine. Only the CDR3 portion is preserved as DNA: 60 bases, with reading frame beginning at the first base. The germline V gene gives CDR1 as NSMFDY and CDR2 as ISSIKDK. The germline ends are 25 bases apart after V is trimmed by 1 base and J by 0 bases. The instrument given in TCRdb is Illumina MiSeq. TCRdb reran clone calling on the public reads with CATT; rows sharing one DNA sequence were then combined. Recorded for this sample are 3,500 to 4,500 delta-chain clones; roughly 0.54% of them occurred a single time. The ten largest clonotypes hold over 15% of the sample. Details on this clone: What antigen it recognizes has not been identified. This DNA's translation differs at residue 12 from TCRdb's protein, which comes from a much larger clone; a read error is likely, and the protein shown is translated from the DNA.

Sequencing used blood. This TCR derives from a child who was a newborn, infant or young child, either healthy, febrile or measles-vaccinated (not recorded which). In this chain, TRAV29/DV5 is recombined with TRDJ2, and TRDD3 may be the D gene, going by 10 matching bases. This receptor has the CDR3 CAASTFLPTGGCALTAQLFF. The sequenced DNA: TGTGCAGCAAGCACTTTCCTTCCTACTGGGGGATGCGCTTTGACAGCACAACTCTTCTTT.